Listed below are T cell receptor beta chains from one sample, sequenced in a study of regulatory T cells in long-lasting Graves disease. TCRdb analysed the multiplex PCR reads with MiXCR anew, one entry per CDR3 protein. The sample lists 440,000 or so distinct CDR3 sequences; roughly 17% were seen once. Separately, the same data were catalogued under a study of T cells in Graves' hyperthyroidism and ophthalmopathy.

The sequencing here drew on peripheral blood mononuclear cells (PBMCs), taken at new diagnosis, from a patient treated with antithyroid drugs. These receptor sequences come from a woman in her thirties with Graves disease. Both conserved end residues are part of each CDR3. Fields, in order: D gene, J gene, clone size, V gene, CDR3 protein, CDR3 DNA. D genes are given only for firm matches. A clone size is listed for some rows: how often the clone was seen (once, few, many), or a class if it is expanded.

D gene: .
J gene: TRBJ2-1
clone size: .
V gene: TRBV14
CDR3 protein: CASSPQLVAYNEQFF
CDR3 DNA: TGTGCCAGCAGCCCGCAGCTGGTTGCCTACAATGAGCAGTTCTTC

D gene: TRBD1
J gene: TRBJ1-2
clone size: many
V gene: TRBV6-2/TRBV6-3
CDR3 protein: CASSSPGTASTGYTF
CDR3 DNA: TGTGCCAGCAGTTCTCCCGGGACAGCTTCAACGGGGTACACCTTC

D gene: .
J gene: TRBJ2-7
clone size: few
V gene: TRBV6-5
CDR3 protein: CASSYSVGGTYEQYF
CDR3 DNA: TGTGCCAGCAGTTACTCGGTGGGGGGAACCTACGAGCAGTACTTC

D gene: .
J gene: TRBJ1-5
clone size: many
V gene: TRBV15
CDR3 protein: CATSRQTQGQPQHF
CDR3 DNA: TGTGCCACCAGCAGACAGACACAAGGTCAGCCCCAGCATTTT

D gene: .
J gene: TRBJ1-6
clone size: .
V gene: TRBV5-1
CDR3 protein: CASSLVSGRHNSPLHF
CDR3 DNA: TGCGCCAGCAGCTTGGTATCGGGACGGCATAATTCACCCCTCCACTTT

D gene: .
J gene: TRBJ2-3
clone size: few
V gene: TRBV7-9
CDR3 protein: CASSRGGPDHLRTDTQYF
CDR3 DNA: TGTGCCAGCAGCCGAGGAGGGCCGGACCATTTGCGCACAGATACGCAGTATTTT

D gene: TRBD1
J gene: TRBJ2-7
clone size: many
V gene: TRBV7-9
CDR3 protein: CASSSGQGGIWEQYF
CDR3 DNA: TGTGCCAGCAGCTCGGGACAGGGAGGGATTTGGGAGCAGTACTTC

D gene: .
J gene: TRBJ1-2
clone size: many
V gene: TRBV5-1
CDR3 protein: CASAKSEQYGYTF
CDR3 DNA: TGCGCCAGCGCAAAAAGTGAGCAGTATGGCTACACCTTC

D gene: .
J gene: TRBJ2-2
clone size: once
V gene: TRBV28
CDR3 protein: CASSFDTRELFF
CDR3 DNA: TGTGCCAGCAGTTTCGACACCAGGGAGCTGTTTTTT

D gene: TRBD1
J gene: TRBJ1-3
clone size: many
V gene: TRBV18
CDR3 protein: CASSPFLRDSSGNTIYF
CDR3 DNA: TGTGCCAGCTCACCGTTCCTCCGGGACAGCTCTGGAAACACCATATATTTT

D gene: .
J gene: TRBJ2-3
clone size: many
V gene: TRBV5-1
CDR3 protein: CASSLALQGRMDTQYF
CDR3 DNA: TGCGCCAGCAGCTTGGCATTACAGGGGAGGATGGATACGCAGTATTTT

D gene: .
J gene: TRBJ1-5
clone size: many
V gene: TRBV30
CDR3 protein: CAWSLERGNQPQHF
CDR3 DNA: TGTGCCTGGAGTCTGGAAAGGGGCAATCAGCCCCAGCATTTT

D gene: .
J gene: TRBJ2-7
clone size: many
V gene: TRBV13
CDR3 protein: CASSLARTAYEQYF
CDR3 DNA: TGTGCCAGCAGCTTAGCGCGGACCGCCTACGAGCAGTACTTC

D gene: .
J gene: TRBJ2-1
clone size: few
V gene: TRBV7-9
CDR3 protein: CASSLVRGTNNEQFF
CDR3 DNA: TGTGCCAGCAGCTTAGTTAGGGGGACTAACAATGAGCAGTTCTTC

D gene: .
J gene: TRBJ1-6
clone size: many
V gene: TRBV18
CDR3 protein: CASSLTGRNSPLHF
CDR3 DNA: TGTGCCAGCTCACTGACAGGCCGTAATTCACCCCTCCACTTT

D gene: TRBD1
J gene: TRBJ2-7
clone size: .
V gene: TRBV5-4
CDR3 protein: CASSFGDRASEQYF
CDR3 DNA: TGTGCCAGCAGCTTCGGGGACAGGGCGTCCGAGCAGTACTTC

D gene: TRBD1
J gene: TRBJ2-7
clone size: many
V gene: TRBV28
CDR3 protein: CASRRDSSYEQYF
CDR3 DNA: TGTGCCAGCAGGAGGGACAGCTCCTACGAGCAGTACTTC

D gene: TRBD2
J gene: TRBJ2-3
clone size: many
V gene: TRBV5-1
CDR3 protein: CASSLSGRPTTDTQYF
CDR3 DNA: TGCGCCAGCAGCCTTAGCGGGAGGCCCACCACAGATACGCAGTATTTT

D gene: .
J gene: TRBJ1-2
clone size: many
V gene: TRBV2
CDR3 protein: CASSRTQGGYTF
CDR3 DNA: TGTGCCAGCAGTCGGACCCAGGGTGGCTACACCTTC

D gene: TRBD1
J gene: TRBJ1-1
clone size: many
V gene: TRBV27
CDR3 protein: CASSLMADRTEAFF
CDR3 DNA: TGTGCCAGCAGTTTAATGGCGGACAGGACCGAAGCTTTCTTT

D gene: .
J gene: TRBJ2-6
clone size: many
V gene: TRBV13
CDR3 protein: CASSLDNYDAGANVLTF
CDR3 DNA: TGTGCCAGCAGCCTAGACAACTACGACGCTGGGGCCAACGTCCTGACTTTC

D gene: TRBD1
J gene: TRBJ1-1
clone size: .
V gene: TRBV5-4
CDR3 protein: CASSPEGQGIWTEAFF
CDR3 DNA: TGTGCCAGCAGCCCAGAGGGACAGGGTATTTGGACTGAAGCTTTCTTT